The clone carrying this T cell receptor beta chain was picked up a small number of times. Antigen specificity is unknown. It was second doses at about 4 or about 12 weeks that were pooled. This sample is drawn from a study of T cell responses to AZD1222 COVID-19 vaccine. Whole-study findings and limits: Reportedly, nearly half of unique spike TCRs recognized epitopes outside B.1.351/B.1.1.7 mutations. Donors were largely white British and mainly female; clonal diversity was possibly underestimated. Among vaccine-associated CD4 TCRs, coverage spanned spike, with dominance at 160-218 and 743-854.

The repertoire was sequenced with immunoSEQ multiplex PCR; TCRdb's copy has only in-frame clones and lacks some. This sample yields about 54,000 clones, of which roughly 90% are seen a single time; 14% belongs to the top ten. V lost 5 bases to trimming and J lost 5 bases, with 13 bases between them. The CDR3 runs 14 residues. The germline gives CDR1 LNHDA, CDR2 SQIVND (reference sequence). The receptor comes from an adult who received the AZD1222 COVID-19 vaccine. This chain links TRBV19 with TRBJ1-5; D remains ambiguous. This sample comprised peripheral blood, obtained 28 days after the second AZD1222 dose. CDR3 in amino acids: CASSPGSRDQPQHF. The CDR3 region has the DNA TGTGCCAGTAGTCCCGGGTCTCGGGATCAGCCCCAGCATTTT.